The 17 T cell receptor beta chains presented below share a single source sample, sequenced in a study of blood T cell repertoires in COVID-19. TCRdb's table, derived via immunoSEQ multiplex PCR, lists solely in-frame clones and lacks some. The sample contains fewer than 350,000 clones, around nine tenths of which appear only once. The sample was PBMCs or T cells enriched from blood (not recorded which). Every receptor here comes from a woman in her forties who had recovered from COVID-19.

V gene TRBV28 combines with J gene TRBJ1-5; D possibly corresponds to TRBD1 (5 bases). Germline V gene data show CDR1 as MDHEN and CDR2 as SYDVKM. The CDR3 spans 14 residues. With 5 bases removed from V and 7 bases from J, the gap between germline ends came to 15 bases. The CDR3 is CASSPGHRRQPQHF. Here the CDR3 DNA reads TGTGCCAGCAGTCCAGGACACCGGCGGCAGCCCCAGCATTTT.

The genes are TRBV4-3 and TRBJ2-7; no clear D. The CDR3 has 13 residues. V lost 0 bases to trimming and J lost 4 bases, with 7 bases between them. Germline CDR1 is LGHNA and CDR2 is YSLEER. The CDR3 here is CASSQDFHYEQYF. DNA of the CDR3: TGCGCCAGCAGCCAAGATTTTCATTACGAGCAGTACTTC.

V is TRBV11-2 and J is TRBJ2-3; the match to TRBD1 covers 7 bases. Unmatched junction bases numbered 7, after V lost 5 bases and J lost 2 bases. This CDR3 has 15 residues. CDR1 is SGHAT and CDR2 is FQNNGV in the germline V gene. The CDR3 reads CASSPSRGSTDTQYF. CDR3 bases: TGTGCCAGCAGCCCGTCCAGGGGGTCCACAGATACGCAGTATTTT.

The CDR3 here is CAWSQGARAYGYTF. The DNA of the CDR3 is TGTGCCTGGAGTCAGGGGGCGCGAGCTTATGGCTACACCTTC. The V gene is TRBV30, the J gene TRBJ1-2; 8 bases fit TRBD1. The CDR3 covers 14 residues. Germline loops: CDR1 GTSNPN, CDR2 SVGIG (reference sequence). The trim removed 2 bases at V and 5 bases at J, leaving 7 bases unmatched.

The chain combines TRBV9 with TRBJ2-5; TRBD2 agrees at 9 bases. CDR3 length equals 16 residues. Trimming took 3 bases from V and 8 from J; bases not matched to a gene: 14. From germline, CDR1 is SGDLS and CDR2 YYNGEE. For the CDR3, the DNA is TGTGCCAGCAGCGCTCATACCGGGACTAGCACGGAAACCCAGTACTTC. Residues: CASSAHTGTSTETQYF.

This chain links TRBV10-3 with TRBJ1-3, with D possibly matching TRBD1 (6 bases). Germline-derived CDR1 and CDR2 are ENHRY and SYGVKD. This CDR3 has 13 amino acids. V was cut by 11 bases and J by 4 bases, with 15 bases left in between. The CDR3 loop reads CAHRSGEGNTIYF. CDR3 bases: TGTGCCCATCGGTCAGGGGAAGGAAACACCATATATTTT.

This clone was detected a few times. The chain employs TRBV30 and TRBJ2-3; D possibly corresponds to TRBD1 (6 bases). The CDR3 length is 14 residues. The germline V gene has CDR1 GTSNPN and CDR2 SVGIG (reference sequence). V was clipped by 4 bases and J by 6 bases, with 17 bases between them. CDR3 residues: CAWNTGQGPDTQYF. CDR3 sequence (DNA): TGTGCCTGGAACACGGGGCAGGGGCCGGATACGCAGTATTTT.

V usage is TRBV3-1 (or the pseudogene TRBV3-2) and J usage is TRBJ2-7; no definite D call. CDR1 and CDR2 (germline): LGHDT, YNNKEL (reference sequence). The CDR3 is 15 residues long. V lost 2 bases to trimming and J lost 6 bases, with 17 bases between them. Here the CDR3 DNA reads TGTGCCAGCAGCCAAACAGAGCCCCGAGCCTCCGAGCAGTACTTC. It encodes CASSQTEPRASEQYF.

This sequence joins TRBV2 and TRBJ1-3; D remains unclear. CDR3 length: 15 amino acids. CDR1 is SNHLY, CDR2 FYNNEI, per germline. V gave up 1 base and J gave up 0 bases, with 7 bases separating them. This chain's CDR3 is CASSEDRSSGNTIYF. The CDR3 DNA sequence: TGTGCCAGCAGTGAAGACCGTAGCTCTGGAAACACCATATATTTT.

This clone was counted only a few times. The CDR3 spells CATSDLRREDVEQFF. CDR3 sequence (DNA): TGTGCCACCAGTGATTTGCGGCGGGAGGACGTTGAGCAGTTCTTC. V gene TRBV24-1 combines with J gene TRBJ2-1, with 8 bases that match TRBD2. This CDR3 region has 15 residues. Germline V gene lookup returns CDR1 KGHDR and CDR2 SFDVKD. Trimming took 0 bases from V and 9 from J; bases not matched to a gene: 6.

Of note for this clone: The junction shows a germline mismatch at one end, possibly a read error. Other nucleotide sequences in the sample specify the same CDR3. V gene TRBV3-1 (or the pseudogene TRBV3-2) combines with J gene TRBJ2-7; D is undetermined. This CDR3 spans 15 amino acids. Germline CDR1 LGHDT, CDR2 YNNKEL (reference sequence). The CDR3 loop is CASSQDWALLGEQYF. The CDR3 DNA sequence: TGCGCCAGCAGCCAAGATTGGGCATTGTTGGGCGAGCAGTACTTC.

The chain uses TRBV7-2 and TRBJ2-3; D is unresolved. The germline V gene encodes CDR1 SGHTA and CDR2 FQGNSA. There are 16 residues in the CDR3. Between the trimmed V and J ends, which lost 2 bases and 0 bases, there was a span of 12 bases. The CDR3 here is CASSLSATTSTDTQYF. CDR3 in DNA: TGTGCCAGCAGCTTATCTGCGACAACTAGCACAGATACGCAGTATTTT.

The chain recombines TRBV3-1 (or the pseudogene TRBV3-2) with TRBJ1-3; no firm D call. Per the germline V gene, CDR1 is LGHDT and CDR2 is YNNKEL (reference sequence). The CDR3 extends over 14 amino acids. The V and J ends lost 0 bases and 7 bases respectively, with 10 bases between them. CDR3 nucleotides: TGTGCCAGCAGCCAAGAGCGAGGTTGGAACACCATATATTTT. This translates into CASSQERGWNTIYF.

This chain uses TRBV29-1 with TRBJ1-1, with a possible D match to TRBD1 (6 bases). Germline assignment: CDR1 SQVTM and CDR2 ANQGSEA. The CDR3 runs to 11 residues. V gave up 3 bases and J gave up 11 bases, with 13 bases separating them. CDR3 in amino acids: CSVERRGFAFF. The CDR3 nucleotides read TGCAGCGTTGAGAGAAGGGGGTTTGCTTTCTTT.

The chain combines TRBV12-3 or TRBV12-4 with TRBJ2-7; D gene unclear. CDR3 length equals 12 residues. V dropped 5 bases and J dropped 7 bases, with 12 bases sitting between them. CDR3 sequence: CASSHDLGEQYF. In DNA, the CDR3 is TGTGCCAGCAGTCATGACTTGGGTGAGCAGTACTTC.

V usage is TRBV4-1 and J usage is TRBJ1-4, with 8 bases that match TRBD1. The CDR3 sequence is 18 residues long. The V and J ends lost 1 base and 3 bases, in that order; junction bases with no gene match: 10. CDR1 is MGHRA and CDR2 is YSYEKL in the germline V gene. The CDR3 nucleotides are TGCGCCAGCAGCCAAGGACTAGGACAGGGTAATCCTAATGAAAAACTGTTTTTT. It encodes CASSQGLGQGNPNEKLFF.

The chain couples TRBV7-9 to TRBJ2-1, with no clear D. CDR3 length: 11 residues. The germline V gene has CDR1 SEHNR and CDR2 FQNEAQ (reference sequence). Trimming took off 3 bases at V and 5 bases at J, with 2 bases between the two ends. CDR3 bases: TGTGCCAGCAGCTTCAACAATGAGCAGTTCTTC. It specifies CASSFNNEQFF.